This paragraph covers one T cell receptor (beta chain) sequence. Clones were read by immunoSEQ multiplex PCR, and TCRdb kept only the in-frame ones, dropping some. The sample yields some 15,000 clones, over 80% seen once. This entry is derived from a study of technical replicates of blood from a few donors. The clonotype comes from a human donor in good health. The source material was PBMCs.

CDR3 protein: CASRAGQVSGNTIYF. The CDR3, as DNA: TGTGCCAGTAGAGCGGGACAAGTCTCTGGAAACACCATATATTTT. The rearrangement joins TRBV19 to TRBJ1-3; a possible D gene is TRBD1 (6 bases). The CDR3 has 15 residues. With 6 bases removed from V and 0 bases from J, the gap between germline ends came to 12 bases. Germline V gives CDR1 LNHDA, CDR2 SQIVND (reference sequence).